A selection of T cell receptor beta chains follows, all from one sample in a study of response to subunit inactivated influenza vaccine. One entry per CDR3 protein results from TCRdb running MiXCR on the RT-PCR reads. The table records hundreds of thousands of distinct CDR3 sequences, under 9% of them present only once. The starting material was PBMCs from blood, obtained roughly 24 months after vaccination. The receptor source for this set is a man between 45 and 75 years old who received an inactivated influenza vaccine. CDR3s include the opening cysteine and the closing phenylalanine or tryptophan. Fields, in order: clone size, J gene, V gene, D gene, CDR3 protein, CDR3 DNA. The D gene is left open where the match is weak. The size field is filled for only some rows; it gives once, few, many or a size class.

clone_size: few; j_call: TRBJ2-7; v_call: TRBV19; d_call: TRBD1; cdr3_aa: CASSIGGTEYYEQYF; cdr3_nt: TGTGCCAGTAGTATAGGTGGGACAGAGTACTACGAGCAGTACTTC
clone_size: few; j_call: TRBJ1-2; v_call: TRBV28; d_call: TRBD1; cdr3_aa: CASSSTGQGHGYTF; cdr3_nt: TGTGCCAGCAGTTCAACGGGACAGGGACATGGCTACACCTTC
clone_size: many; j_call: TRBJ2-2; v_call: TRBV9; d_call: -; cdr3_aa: CASSVGSRAGELFF; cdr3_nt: TGTGCCAGCAGCGTAGGTAGCCGTGCCGGGGAGCTGTTTTTT
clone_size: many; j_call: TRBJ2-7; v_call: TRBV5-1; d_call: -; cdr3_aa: CASSQQQYEQYF; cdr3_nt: TGCGCCAGCAGCCAACAGCAGTACGAGCAGTACTTC
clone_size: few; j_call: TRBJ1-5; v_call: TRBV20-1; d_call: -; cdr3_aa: CSAREGLQVNQPQHF; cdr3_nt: TGCAGTGCGCGAGAGGGACTCCAAGTAAATCAGCCCCAGCATTTT
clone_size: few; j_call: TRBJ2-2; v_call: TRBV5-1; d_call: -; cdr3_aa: CASSLDWGLNTGELFF; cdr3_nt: TGCGCCAGCAGCTTGGATTGGGGCCTGAACACCGGGGAGCTGTTTTTT
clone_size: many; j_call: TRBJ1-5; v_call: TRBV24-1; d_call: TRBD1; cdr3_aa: CATSDPRTGIGNQPQHF; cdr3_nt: TGTGCCACCAGTGACCCAAGGACAGGGATCGGCAATCAGCCCCAGCATTTT
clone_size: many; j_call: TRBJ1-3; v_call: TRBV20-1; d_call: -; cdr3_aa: CSARPNRENTIYF; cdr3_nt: TGCAGTGCTAGGCCGAACAGGGAAAACACCATATATTTT
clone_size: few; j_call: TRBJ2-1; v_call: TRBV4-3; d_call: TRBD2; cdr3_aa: CASSQIGLAGGNEQFF; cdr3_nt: TGCGCCAGCAGCCAAATAGGACTAGCGGGAGGGAATGAGCAGTTCTTC
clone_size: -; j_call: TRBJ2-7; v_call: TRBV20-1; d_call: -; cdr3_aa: CSARDAPYEQYF; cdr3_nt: TGCAGTGCTAGAGATGCGCCCTACGAGCAGTACTTC
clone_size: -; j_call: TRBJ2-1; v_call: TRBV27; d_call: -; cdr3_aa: CASSPLIWGADNEQFF; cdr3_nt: TGTGCCAGCAGTCCCTTGATTTGGGGGGCCGACAATGAGCAGTTCTTC
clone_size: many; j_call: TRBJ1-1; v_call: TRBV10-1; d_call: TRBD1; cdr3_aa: CASSEPGQTTPNTEAFF; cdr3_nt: TGCGCCAGCAGTGAGCCGGGACAGACGACTCCGAACACTGAAGCTTTCTTT
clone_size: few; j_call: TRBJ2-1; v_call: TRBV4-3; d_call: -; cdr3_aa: CASSQDGDPYNEQFF; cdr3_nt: TGCGCCAGCAGCCAAGATGGGGACCCCTACAATGAGCAGTTCTTC
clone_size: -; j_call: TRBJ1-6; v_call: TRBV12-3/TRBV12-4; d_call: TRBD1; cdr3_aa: CASSQQGARSPLHF; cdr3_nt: TGTGCCAGCAGCCAACAGGGGGCTCGTTCACCCCTCCACTTT
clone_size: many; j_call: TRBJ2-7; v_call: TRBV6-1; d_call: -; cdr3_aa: CASRITSTYEQYF; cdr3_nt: TGTGCCAGCAGGATAACCTCGACCTACGAGCAGTACTTC
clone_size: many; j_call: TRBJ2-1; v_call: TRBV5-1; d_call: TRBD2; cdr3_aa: CASSLGLAGGLSYNEQFF; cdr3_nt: TGCGCCAGCAGCTTGGGACTAGCGGGAGGCCTCTCCTACAATGAGCAGTTCTTC
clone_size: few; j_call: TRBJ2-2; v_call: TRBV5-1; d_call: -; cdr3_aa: CAGRDTDTGELFF; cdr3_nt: TGCGCCGGGCGGGACACTGACACCGGGGAGCTGTTTTTT
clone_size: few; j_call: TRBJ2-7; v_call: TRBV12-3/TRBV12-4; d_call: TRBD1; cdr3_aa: CASSEGQLNYYEQYF; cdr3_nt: TGTGCCAGCAGCGAGGGACAGTTGAACTATTACGAGCAGTACTTC
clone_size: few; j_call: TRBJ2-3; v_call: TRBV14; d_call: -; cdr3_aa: CASSQRLVQDTQYF; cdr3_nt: TGTGCCAGCAGCCAACGACTAGTGCAAGATACGCAGTATTTT
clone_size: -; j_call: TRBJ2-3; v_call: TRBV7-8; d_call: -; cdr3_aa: CASSFGTDLVTQYF; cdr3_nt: TGTGCCAGCAGCTTCGGGACCGATCTTGTCACGCAGTATTTT
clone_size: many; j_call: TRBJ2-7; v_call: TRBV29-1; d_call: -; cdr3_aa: CSVGRGPSYEQYF; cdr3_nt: TGCAGCGTTGGGCGGGGTCCCTCCTACGAGCAGTACTTC
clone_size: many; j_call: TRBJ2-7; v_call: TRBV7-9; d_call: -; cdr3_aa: CASSFNPSGEQYF; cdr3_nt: TGTGCCAGCAGCTTTAACCCCTCGGGCGAGCAGTACTTC
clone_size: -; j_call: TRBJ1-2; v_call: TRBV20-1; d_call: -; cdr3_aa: CSASPGTFNYGYTF; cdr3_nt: TGCAGTGCTAGCCCCGGAACCTTTAACTATGGCTACACCTTC
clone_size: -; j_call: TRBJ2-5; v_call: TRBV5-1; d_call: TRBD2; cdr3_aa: CASSVGGGSGLATETQYF; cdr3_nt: TGCGCCAGCAGCGTCGGTGGAGGGTCGGGACTAGCGACGGAGACCCAGTACTTC
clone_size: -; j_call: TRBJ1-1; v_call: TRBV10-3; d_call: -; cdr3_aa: CATIPPGNTEAFF; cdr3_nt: TGTGCCACCATACCCCCTGGGAACACTGAAGCTTTCTTT
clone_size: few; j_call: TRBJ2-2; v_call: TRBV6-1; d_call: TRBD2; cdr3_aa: CASSPSHSGGASGELFF; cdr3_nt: TGTGCCAGCAGCCCCAGTCATAGCGGGGGGGCATCCGGGGAGCTGTTTTTT
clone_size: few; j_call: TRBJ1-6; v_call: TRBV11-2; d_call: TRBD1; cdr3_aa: CASSGGQGDSPLHF; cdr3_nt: TGTGCCAGCAGCGGGGGACAGGGTGATTCACCCCTCCACTTT
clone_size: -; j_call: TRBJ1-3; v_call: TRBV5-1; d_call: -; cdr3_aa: CASSVDRSGNTIYF; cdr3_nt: TGCGCCAGCAGCGTTGACCGCTCTGGAAACACCATATATTTT
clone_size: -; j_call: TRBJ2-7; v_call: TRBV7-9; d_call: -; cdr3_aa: CASSPMGYEQYF; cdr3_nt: TGTGCCAGCAGCCCAATGGGCTACGAGCAGTACTTC
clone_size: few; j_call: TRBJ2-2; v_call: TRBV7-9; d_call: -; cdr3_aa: CASIHYGGRTGELFF; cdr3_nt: TGTGCCAGCATCCACTATGGGGGACGCACCGGGGAGCTGTTTTTT
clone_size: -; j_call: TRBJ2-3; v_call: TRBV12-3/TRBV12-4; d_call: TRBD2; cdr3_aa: CASRPLSGSGSTQYF; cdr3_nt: TGTGCCAGCAGGCCCCTTAGCGGGAGTGGGAGCACGCAGTATTTT
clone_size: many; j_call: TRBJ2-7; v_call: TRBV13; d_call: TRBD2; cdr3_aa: CASSYGTSGGYEQYF; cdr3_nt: TGTGCCAGCAGCTACGGGACTAGCGGGGGGTACGAGCAGTACTTC
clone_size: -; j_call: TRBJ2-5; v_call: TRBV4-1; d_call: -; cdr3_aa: CASSLSQQETQYF; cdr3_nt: TGCGCCAGCAGCCTTAGCCAACAAGAGACCCAGTACTTC
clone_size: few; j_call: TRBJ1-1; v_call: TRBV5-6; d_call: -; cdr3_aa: CASSIDRVNTEAFF; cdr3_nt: TGTGCCAGCAGCATAGACAGAGTGAACACTGAAGCTTTCTTT
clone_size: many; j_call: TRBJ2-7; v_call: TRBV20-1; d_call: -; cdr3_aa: CSASRDINYEQYF; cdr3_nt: TGCAGTGCTAGCCGGGACATCAACTACGAGCAGTACTTC
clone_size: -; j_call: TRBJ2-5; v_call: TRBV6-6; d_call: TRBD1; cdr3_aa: CASYYTGDETQYF; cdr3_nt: TGTGCCAGCTATTATACAGGGGACGAGACCCAGTACTTC
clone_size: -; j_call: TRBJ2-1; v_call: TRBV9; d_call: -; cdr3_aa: CASSVGTGVGGYIQFF; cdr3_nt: TGTGCCAGCAGCGTAGGGACCGGGGTAGGGGGGTACATTCAGTTCTTC
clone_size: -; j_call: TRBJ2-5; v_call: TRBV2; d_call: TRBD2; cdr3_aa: CASRAGTSGSRAQYF; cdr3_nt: TGTGCCAGCAGGGCCGGGACTAGCGGCTCTAGGGCCCAGTACTTC
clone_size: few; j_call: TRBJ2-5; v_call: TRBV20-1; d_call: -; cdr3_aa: CSASALNGGETQYF; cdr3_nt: TGCAGTGCTAGTGCGCTCAACGGCGGAGAGACCCAGTACTTC
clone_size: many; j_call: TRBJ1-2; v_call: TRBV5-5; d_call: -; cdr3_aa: CASSLDPQALYGYTF; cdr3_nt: TGTGCCAGCAGCTTGGATCCCCAGGCCCTTTATGGCTACACCTTC
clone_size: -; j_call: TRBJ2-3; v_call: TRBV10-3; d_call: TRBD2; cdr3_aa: CASLAGGYSTDTQYF; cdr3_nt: TGTGCCAGCCTAGCGGGGGGATATAGCACAGATACGCAGTATTTT
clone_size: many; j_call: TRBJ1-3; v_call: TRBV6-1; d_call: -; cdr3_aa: CASSEARRTASGNTIYF; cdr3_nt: TGTGCCAGCAGTGAAGCGCGAAGGACAGCCTCTGGAAACACCATATATTTT
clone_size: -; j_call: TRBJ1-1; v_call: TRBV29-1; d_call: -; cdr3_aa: CSVERGMNTEAFF; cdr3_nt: TGCAGCGTTGAAAGAGGAATGAACACTGAAGCTTTCTTT
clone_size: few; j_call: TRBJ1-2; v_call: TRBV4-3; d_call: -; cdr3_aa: CASSQDHRRNYGYTF; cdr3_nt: TGCGCCAGCAGCCAAGACCACAGGCGCAACTATGGCTACACCTTC
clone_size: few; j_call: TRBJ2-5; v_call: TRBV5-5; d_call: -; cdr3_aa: CASSPHGGRQETQYF; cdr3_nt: TGTGCCAGCAGCCCCCACGGGGGCCGTCAAGAGACCCAGTACTTC
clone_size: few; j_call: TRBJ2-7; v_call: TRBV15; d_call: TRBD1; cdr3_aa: CATSTYRGSYEQYF; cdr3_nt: TGTGCCACCAGCACTTACAGGGGATCCTACGAGCAGTACTTC
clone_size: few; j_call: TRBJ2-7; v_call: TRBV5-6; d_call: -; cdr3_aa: CASSSAREQYF; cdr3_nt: TGTGCCAGCAGCTCCGCCCGGGAGCAGTACTTC
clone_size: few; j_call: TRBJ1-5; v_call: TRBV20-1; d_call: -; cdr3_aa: CSASGQYINQPQHF; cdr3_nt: TGCAGTGCTAGCGGGCAGTACATCAATCAGCCCCAGCATTTT
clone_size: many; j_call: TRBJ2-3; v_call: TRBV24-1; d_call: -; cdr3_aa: CATSDEPGYTDTQYF; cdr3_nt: TGTGCCACCAGTGACGAACCAGGGTACACAGATACGCAGTATTTT
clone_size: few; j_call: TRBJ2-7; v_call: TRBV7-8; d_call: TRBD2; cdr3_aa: CASSLATSGSTSPYEQYF; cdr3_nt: TGTGCCAGCAGCTTAGCGACTAGCGGGAGTACCTCCCCCTACGAGCAGTACTTC
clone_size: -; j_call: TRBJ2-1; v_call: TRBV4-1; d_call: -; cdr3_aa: CAGSQASSYNEQFF; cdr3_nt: TGCGCCGGCAGCCAAGCCAGCTCCTACAATGAGCAGTTCTTC
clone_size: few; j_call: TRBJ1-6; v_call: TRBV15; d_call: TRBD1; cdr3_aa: CATSRTGQINSPLHF; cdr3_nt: TGTGCCACCAGCAGAACGGGACAGATTAATTCACCCCTCCACTTT
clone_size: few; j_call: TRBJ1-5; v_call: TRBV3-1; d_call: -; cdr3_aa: CASSQDAGRQPQHF; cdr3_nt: TGTGCCAGCAGCCAAGATGCAGGTAGGCAGCCCCAGCATTTT
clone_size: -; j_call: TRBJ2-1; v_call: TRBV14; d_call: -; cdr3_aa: CASSGSGYQQFF; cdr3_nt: TGTGCCAGCAGCGGCTCGGGGTACCAGCAGTTCTTC
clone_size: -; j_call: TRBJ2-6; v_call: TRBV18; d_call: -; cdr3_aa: CASSPLPEGSSGANVLTF; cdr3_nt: TGTGCCAGCTCACCTCTCCCCGAGGGAAGCTCTGGGGCCAACGTCCTGACTTTC
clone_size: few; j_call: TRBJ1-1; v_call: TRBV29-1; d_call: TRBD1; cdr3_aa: CSVPGQGWGGVEAFF; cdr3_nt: TGCAGCGTCCCCGGACAGGGGTGGGGGGGTGTTGAAGCTTTCTTT
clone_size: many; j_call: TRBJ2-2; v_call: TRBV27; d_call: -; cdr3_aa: CASSLNGGGTGELFF; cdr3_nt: TGTGCCAGCAGTTTAAACGGGGGCGGGACCGGGGAGCTGTTTTTT